This T cell receptor (beta chain) is drawn from a study of PD-1 blockade in classical Hodgkin lymphoma. General observations from the study: Still unresolved is the cause of the repertoire differences, which may be disease activity or prior therapy. Patients who responded completely had about the same baseline diversity as newly diagnosed patients. Baseline TCR diversity was reportedly lower in newly diagnosed patients than healthy donors.

Libraries were prepared by immunoSEQ multiplex PCR; TCRdb keeps only in-frame clonotypes and omits some of them. The data contain about 27,000 clones, approximately 86% of them singletons. As regards this clone: Its antigen is unknown.

Trimming left V 1 base short and J 8 bases short, with 9 bases between. The CDR3 covers 13 residues. Germline V lookup: CDR1 SNHLY, CDR2 FYNNEI. Each and every patient relapsed after autologous stem cell transplantation, and patients got differing brentuximab vedotin exposure. CD8+ T cell isolation from thawed PBMCs was performed by magnetic negative selection. The study recorded best responses of complete response, partial response or progressive disease. The receptor was derived from a human donor with classical Hodgkin lymphoma. The sample in question was CD8+ T cells from blood, obtained at baseline. The chain is built from TRBV2 and TRBJ1-3, with D maybe TRBD1 (6 bases). For the CDR3, the DNA is TGTGCCAGCAGTGAAGGAGAGGGGGACACCATATATTTT. Protein sequence: CASSEGEGDTIYF.